The next 23 T cell receptor beta chains were all read from a single sample in a study of blood T cell repertoires in COVID-19. Measured with immunoSEQ multiplex PCR; TCRdb has only the in-frame clones, and not every one. The sample shows 200,000 or so clones, 70% to 85% of them seen only once. The sequenced material came from peripheral blood. These TCRs come from a human donor with acute or convalescent COVID-19. The donor label of this sample is uncertain.

The CDR3 here is CASSIGGGQTTYEQYF. In DNA, the CDR3 is TGTGCCAGTAGTATAGGAGGGGGACAGACGACCTACGAGCAGTACTTC. J is TRBJ2-7 and V is TRBV19; 7 bases match TRBD1. From germline, CDR1 is LNHDA and CDR2 SQIVND (reference sequence). The CDR3 spans 16 residues. The V segment lost 1 base and the J segment 2 bases; nucleotides outside the gene matches: 8.

The rearrangement joins TRBV7-2 to TRBJ2-7; TRBD2 might be the D (5 bases). The V and J ends lost 5 bases and 6 bases respectively, with 14 bases between them. This CDR3 is built from 13 residues. Germline V gene data show CDR1 as SGHTA and CDR2 as FQGNSA. CDR3 protein: CASSPERAGEQYF. CDR3 in DNA: TGTGCCAGCAGCCCGGAGAGGGCGGGCGAGCAGTACTTC.

The chain links TRBV12-3 or TRBV12-4 to TRBJ1-3; 7 bases are shared with TRBD1. The CDR3 covers 12 residues. V was pared by 8 bases and J by 3 bases, with 1 base of the junction left unmatched. The chain's CDR3 is CASDRVGNTIYF. The CDR3 nucleotides read TGTGCCAGCGACAGGGTTGGAAACACCATATATTTT.

The chain recombines TRBV4-3 with TRBJ2-2, with TRBD2 matching over 11 bases. The CDR3 extends over 18 amino acids. With V trimmed by 0 bases and J by 6 bases, 9 bases remained unmatched. Germline V CDR1 and CDR2: LGHNA, YSLEER. The CDR3 nucleotides are TGCGCCAGCAGCCAAGAACTAGCGGGAGTAGGGACCGCCGGGGAGCTGTTTTTT. Protein product: CASSQELAGVGTAGELFF.

Ten or more counts support this clone. The rearrangement links TRBV7-8 to TRBJ2-7, with a possible D match to TRBD1 (5 bases). V lost 2 bases and J 7 bases, leaving 12 bases between the germline ends. The CDR3 has 13 amino acids. Per the germline V gene, CDR1 is SGHVS and CDR2 is FQNEAQ. CDR3 sequence (DNA): TGTGCCAGCAGCTTACCCCCAGGGAAAGAGCAGTACTTC. Amino acids: CASSLPPGKEQYF.

V is TRBV7-2 and J is TRBJ1-3, with D uncertain. CDR1 SGHTA and CDR2 FQGNSA come from the germline V gene. The V end lost 2 bases, the J end lost 0 bases, and 8 bases lay between the germline ends. The CDR3 consists of 15 residues. The CDR3 loop reads CASSLFSSSGNTIYF. DNA of the CDR3: TGTGCCAGCAGCTTATTCTCCAGCTCTGGAAACACCATATATTTT.

This clone was observed a few times. The chain combines TRBV3-1 (or the pseudogene TRBV3-2) with TRBJ2-5; TRBD2 agrees at 9 bases. The CDR3 contains 15 residues. The germline V gene has CDR1 LGHDT and CDR2 YNNKEL (reference sequence). Trimming cost V 4 bases and J 5 bases; bases outside gene matches: 8. The CDR3 nucleotides are TGTGCCAGCAGCCCCTCGGGACTAGCAGCCGAGACCCAGTACTTC. It codes for CASSPSGLAAETQYF.

The chain uses TRBV25-1 and TRBJ2-7; the D gene is possibly TRBD2 (6 bases). The germline gives CDR1 MGHDK, CDR2 SYGVNS. Deletions cut 5 bases from V and 0 bases from J, with 8 bases between. This CDR3 spans 13 amino acids. The CDR3 loop is CASSFGGSYEQYF. Written as DNA, the CDR3 is TGTGCCAGCAGTTTCGGGGGCTCCTACGAGCAGTACTTC.

To note about this clone: Different DNA sequences within this sample yield the same CDR3. The V and J genes are TRBV11-2 and TRBJ2-1, with 7 bases that match TRBD2. CDR1 is SGHAT and CDR2 is FQNNGV in the germline V gene. CDR3 length: 15 residues. The trim removed 0 bases at V and 3 bases at J, leaving 2 bases unmatched. CDR3 nucleotide sequence: TGTGCCAGCAGCTTAGATCAGCGGGGCTACAATGAGCAGTTCTTC. It is translated as CASSLDQRGYNEQFF.

The V and J genes are TRBV19 and TRBJ1-2; 10 nucleotides match TRBD1. The CDR3 contains 17 residues. V shed 0 bases, J shed 5 bases, and the junction held 9 bases outside the gene matches. CDR1 is LNHDA and CDR2 is SQIVND in the germline V gene (reference sequence). CDR3: CASSIDSRTGGAYGYTF. The CDR3 nucleotides read TGTGCCAGTAGTATAGATTCCCGGACAGGGGGTGCGTATGGCTACACCTTC. The whole variable domain, remainder taken from reference TRBV19 and TRBJ1-2, is DGGITQSPKYLFRKEGQNVTLSCEQNLNHDAMYWYRQDPGQGLRLIYYSQIVNDFQKGDIAEGYSVSREKKESFPLTVTSAQKNPTAFYLCASSIDSRTGGAYGYTFGSGTRLTVV.

The genes are TRBV7-2 and TRBJ2-1; 8 bases match TRBD1. V was pared by 4 bases and J by 3 bases, with 8 bases of the junction left unmatched. Germline loops: CDR1 SGHTA, CDR2 FQGNSA. The CDR3 totals 16 residues. The CDR3 loop is CASSSDRGGGYNEQFF. CDR3 DNA: TGTGCCAGCAGCTCAGACAGGGGTGGAGGCTACAATGAGCAGTTCTTC.

The rearrangement joins TRBV12-3 or TRBV12-4 to TRBJ1-1; D is unresolved. CDR3 length: 11 residues. Trimming shortened V by 5 bases and J by 3 bases, and 4 bases separated the two germline ends. The CDR3 loop is CASSDYTEAFF. The CDR3 coding sequence is TGTGCCAGCAGTGACTACACTGAAGCTTTCTTT.

The V and J genes are TRBV7-9 and TRBJ1-3, with D unresolved. Trimming removed 2 bases at V and 8 bases at J, with 4 bases between. The germline gives CDR1 SEHNR, CDR2 FQNEAQ (reference sequence). The CDR3 contains 11 residues. CDR3 protein: CASSLSDTIYF. CDR3 DNA sequence: TGTGCCAGCAGCTTATCAGACACCATATATTTT.

This chain links TRBV2 with TRBJ2-5, with 10 bases that match TRBD1. The CDR3 loop spans 14 amino acids. J gave up 3 bases and V 5 bases, and 3 bases lay outside the gene matches. Looked up from germline, CDR1 is SNHLY and CDR2 is FYNNEI. The CDR3 DNA follows: TGTGCCAGCAGTCAGGACAGGGGGGAAGAGACCCAGTACTTC. Encoded protein: CASSQDRGEETQYF. Based on the CDR3 plus reference TRBV2 and TRBJ2-5, the full variable domain is EPEVTQTPSHQVTQMGQEVILRCVPISNHLYFYWYRQILGQKVEFLVSFYNNEISEKSEIFDDQFSVERPDGSNFTLKIRSTKLEDSAMYFCASSQDRGEETQYFGPGTRLLVL.

V usage is TRBV29-1 and J usage is TRBJ1-1, with TRBD1 identical over 7 bases. Trimming took 4 bases from V and 5 from J; bases not matched to a gene: 4. Per the germline V gene, CDR1 is SQVTM and CDR2 is ANQGSEA. The CDR3 has 12 amino acids. The CDR3 sequence is CSVGQGLTEAFF. The CDR3 bases are TGCAGCGTTGGACAGGGCTTGACTGAAGCTTTCTTT.

The chain links TRBV18 to TRBJ1-2, with D perhaps TRBD1 (6 bases). The germline CDR1 and CDR2 sequences are KGHSH and LQKENI. Trimming stripped 6 bases from V and 4 bases from J, with 15 bases between. This CDR3 has 14 amino acids. CDR3 region: CASSPQDRSYGYTF. The CDR3 DNA reads TGTGCCAGCTCGCCGCAGGACAGATCCTATGGCTACACCTTC.

V gene TRBV15 combines with J gene TRBJ2-3; 10 nucleotides line up with TRBD2. Germline CDR1 reads LNHNV; CDR2 reads YYDKDF (reference sequence). After removal of 4 bases from V and 0 bases from J, the junction contained 4 bases not matched to a gene. The CDR3 contains 16 residues. The CDR3 region is CATSTGTSVSTDTQYF. The CDR3 DNA reads as TGTGCCACCAGCACCGGGACTAGCGTTAGCACAGATACGCAGTATTTT.

The CDR3 sequence: CASSPSLAGGGDTQYF. For the CDR3, the DNA is TGTGCCAGCTCACCCTCCTTAGCGGGAGGTGGAGATACGCAGTATTTT. This rearrangement joins TRBV18 to TRBJ2-3, with 10 bases fitting TRBD2. CDR1 KGHSH and CDR2 LQKENI come from the germline V gene. This CDR3 has 16 residues. V dropped 3 bases and J dropped 5; count of bases not matched to a gene: 8.

This clone showed up just once. The gene calls are TRBV3-1 (or the pseudogene TRBV3-2) and TRBJ2-1; D is uncertain. The V end lost 0 bases, the J end lost 7 bases, and 16 bases lay between the germline ends. The CDR3 is 16 amino acids. Germline-derived CDR1 and CDR2 are LGHDT and YNNKEL (reference sequence). The CDR3 here is CASSQEAGLSPNEQFF. CDR3 nucleotide sequence: TGTGCCAGCAGCCAAGAGGCAGGCCTTTCTCCAAATGAGCAGTTCTTC.

The gene calls are TRBV5-1 and TRBJ1-6, with D uncertain. In germline, CDR1 is SGHRS, CDR2 YFSETQ. Trimming stripped 0 bases from V and 4 bases from J, with 8 bases between. The CDR3 totals 15 residues. The chain's CDR3 is CASSLGAKYNSPLHF. The CDR3 DNA reads TGCGCCAGCAGCTTGGGGGCGAAGTATAATTCACCCCTCCACTTT. Using reference TRBV5-1 and TRBJ1-6 for the parts outside the CDR3, the full variable domain is KAGVTQTPRYLIKTRGQQVTLSCSPISGHRSVSWYQQTPGQGLQFLFEYFSETQRNKGNFPGRFSGRQFSNSRSEMNVSTLELGDSALYLCASSLGAKYNSPLHFGNGTRLTVT.

The chain employs TRBV3-1 (or the pseudogene TRBV3-2) and TRBJ2-1; TRBD2 matches 9 bases. Unmatched junction bases numbered 2, after V lost 1 base and J lost 7 bases. The CDR3 extends over 14 amino acids. Germline CDR1 reads LGHDT; CDR2 reads YNNKEL (reference sequence). This CDR3 is CASSQGLAANEQFF. Here the CDR3 DNA reads TGTGCCAGCAGCCAAGGACTAGCGGCTAATGAGCAGTTCTTC.

This CDR3 reads CASRRTSGYTDTQYF. The CDR3 region has the DNA TGTGCCAGCAGGAGGACTAGCGGTTACACAGATACGCAGTATTTT. V is TRBV6-6 and J is TRBJ2-3; 10 bases are shared with TRBD2. After removal of 6 bases from V and 2 bases from J, the junction contained 5 bases not matched to a gene. CDR1 MNHNY and CDR2 SVGAGI come from the germline V gene (reference sequence). This CDR3 is 15 amino acids long.

This chain links TRBV23-1 with TRBJ1-3; TRBD1 matches 7 bases. TRBV23-1 is an open reading frame whose function is uncertain. The V gene end was trimmed by 3 bases and the J gene end by 1 base; junction bases not matched to a gene: 9. The CDR3 contains 17 residues. The CDR3 is CASSQPGTDSSGNTIYF. As DNA, the CDR3 is TGCGCCAGCAGTCAGCCCGGGACAGATTCTTCTGGAAACACCATATATTTT.